Each of the 28 T cell receptor beta chains below was sequenced from the same sample in a study of chemoradiotherapy in HPV16-positive cancers. Produced via immunoSEQ multiplex PCR; TCRdb's table is partial and in-frame only. The sample lists 3,500 or so clones, roughly 86% seen once, with around 9.8% in the top ten. This specimen consisted of tumor tissue, obtained from a patient who underwent chemoradiotherapy. Every receptor here comes from a human donor with HPV-associated anogenital cancer.

J is TRBJ2-3 and V is TRBV9; TRBD2 matches at 8 bases. V lost 4 bases and J lost 1; bases outside the gene matches: 11. Germline values: CDR1 SGDLS, CDR2 YYNGEE. The CDR3 extends over 17 amino acids. The CDR3 is CASSPNLSRGGTDTQYF. DNA of the CDR3: TGTGCCAGCAGCCCCAACCTCTCGCGGGGGGGCACAGATACGCAGTATTTT.

This sequence joins TRBV5-4 and TRBJ2-3; a possible D gene is TRBD1 (5 bases). Between the trimmed V and J ends, which lost 0 bases and 4 bases, there was a span of 9 bases. Germline-derived CDR1 and CDR2 are SGHNT and YYREEE (reference sequence). The CDR3 runs 14 residues. CDR3 nucleotides: TGTGCCAGCAGCTTGGAAAAGGGGTCAGATACGCAGTATTTT. Protein: CASSLEKGSDTQYF. Based on the CDR3 plus reference TRBV5-4 and TRBJ2-3, the full variable domain is ETGVTQSPTHLIKTRGQQVTLRCSSQSGHNTVSWYQQALGQGPQFIFQYYREEENGRGNFPPRFSGLQFPNYSSELNVNALELDDSALYLCASSLEKGSDTQYFGPGTRLTVL.

The chain is built from TRBV5-4 and TRBJ1-1; possibly TRBD1 for D (6 bases). This CDR3 comprises 15 residues. V was trimmed by 0 bases and J by 4 bases, leaving 13 bases between them. Germline V CDR1 and CDR2: SGHNT, YYREEE (reference sequence). Here the CDR3 DNA reads TGTGCCAGCAGCTTGGACAGGGCGGGAATCACTGAAGCTTTCTTT. Protein: CASSLDRAGITEAFF.

This chain uses TRBV7-9 with TRBJ1-1; tentative D call: TRBD1 (6 bases). Germline V gene sequence: CDR1 SEHNR, CDR2 FQNEAQ (reference sequence). The CDR3 runs to 14 residues. V lost 3 bases and J lost 4, with 12 bases in between. DNA for the CDR3: TGTGCCAGCAGCTTTGGCAGGGGAGGCACTGAAGCTTTCTTT. Protein product: CASSFGRGGTEAFF.

The CDR3 DNA sequence: TGCGCCAGCAGCCAGACGGGGCAGACCCAGCAGTACTTC. This sequence encodes CASSQTGQTQQYF. The chain uses TRBV4-3 and TRBJ2-7; D assignment may be TRBD1 or TRBD2 (5 bases each). The CDR3 runs 13 residues. The germline CDR1 and CDR2 sequences are LGHNA and YSLEER. V was shortened by 3 bases and J by 8 bases, with 14 bases between the two germline ends.

The chain employs TRBV19 and TRBJ1-6; D remains unclear. The germline V gene encodes CDR1 LNHDA and CDR2 SQIVND (reference sequence). This CDR3 is built from 13 residues. V was pared by 5 bases and J by 5 bases, with 7 bases between. The CDR3 is CASSANDNSPLHF. CDR3 coding DNA: TGTGCCAGTAGTGCTAACGATAATTCACCCCTCCACTTT.

The chain combines TRBV29-1 with TRBJ1-5, with a weak D call TRBD1 (5 bases). The germline V gene has CDR1 SQVTM and CDR2 ANQGSEA. V lost 4 bases and J lost 3, with 16 bases in between. CDR3 size: 15 residues. CDR3 nucleotide sequence: TGCAGCGTTGGCACAGGAGTCCGGGACAATCAGCCCCAGCATTTT. This sequence encodes CSVGTGVRDNQPQHF.

V and J are TRBV5-4 and TRBJ1-6; 7 positions match TRBD1. The germline V gene has CDR1 SGHNT and CDR2 YYREEE (reference sequence). The CDR3 has 17 amino acids. Losses at the gene ends were 1 base for V and 0 bases for J; bases not matched to a gene: 4. The CDR3 DNA reads as TGTGCCAGCAGCTTGACAGGGGCAAGCTCCTATAATTCACCCCTCCACTTT. It translates to CASSLTGASSYNSPLHF.

This clone was counted a single time. The chain couples TRBV5-6 to TRBJ1-1, with D possibly being TRBD1 (5 bases). This CDR3 is 12 amino acids long. Per the germline V gene, CDR1 is SGHDT and CDR2 is YYEEEE. The V and J ends lost 8 bases and 6 bases respectively, with 14 bases between them. CDR3 region: CASQKRGAEAFF. CDR3 DNA sequence: TGTGCCAGTCAAAAGAGGGGTGCTGAAGCTTTCTTT.

V usage is TRBV5-1 and J usage is TRBJ1-6; D gene uncertain. The CDR3 has 14 amino acids. V dropped 0 bases and J dropped 8 bases, with 9 bases sitting between them. Per germline, CDR1 SGHRS and CDR2 YFSETQ. The CDR3 DNA sequence: TGCGCCAGCAGCTTGGGTCACCGGGATTCACCCCTCCACTTT. Protein sequence: CASSLGHRDSPLHF.

This clone appeared a single time. V usage is TRBV10-3 and J usage is TRBJ2-2; D ambiguous. Per germline, CDR1 ENHRY and CDR2 SYGVKD. Trimming cost V 6 bases and J 3 bases, with 5 bases left between them. The CDR3 totals 12 residues. CDR3 residues: CAIRPYTGELFF. CDR3 DNA sequence: TGTGCCATCAGACCTTACACCGGGGAGCTGTTTTTT.

V gene TRBV4-1 combines with J gene TRBJ2-1; 12 positions match TRBD2. The V and J ends lost 0 bases and 1 base, in that order; junction bases with no gene match: 1. The germline CDR1 and CDR2 sequences are MGHRA and YSYEKL. This CDR3 comprises 17 residues. The CDR3 DNA reads TGCGCCAGCAGCCAAGATACTAGCGGGGGGTCCTACAATGAGCAGTTCTTC. Translation gives CASSQDTSGGSYNEQFF.

J is TRBJ1-2 and V is TRBV5-4, with D possibly TRBD1 on 5 matching bases. Trimming cost V 3 bases and J 8 bases, with 17 bases left between them. Germline V gene lookup returns CDR1 SGHNT and CDR2 YYREEE (reference sequence). The CDR3 length is 14 residues. The CDR3 is CASSSPRDGRGYTF. As DNA, the CDR3 is TGTGCCAGCAGCTCCCCCCGGGACGGCAGGGGCTACACCTTC.

The chain recombines TRBV20-1 with TRBJ1-2; D unclear. Looked up from germline, CDR1 is DFQATT and CDR2 is SNEGSKA (reference sequence). This CDR3 comprises 11 residues. Trimming took 6 bases from V and 5 from J, leaving 10 bases between them. The CDR3 nucleotides read TGCAGTGCCAATCCGGGATATGGCTACACCTTC. It is translated as CSANPGYGYTF.

The rearrangement links TRBV15 to TRBJ1-1; TRBD1 agrees at 7 bases. The J segment lost 1 base and the V segment lost 8 bases, leaving 10 bases of the junction unmatched. The CDR3 has 15 amino acids. Germline lookup yields CDR1 LNHNV and CDR2 YYDKDF (reference sequence). The CDR3 here is CATGRPTGSNTEAFF. For the CDR3, the DNA is TGTGCCACCGGAAGACCGACAGGGTCGAACACTGAAGCTTTCTTT.

The J gene is TRBJ1-2, the V gene TRBV15, with D unresolved. The V end was cut by 5 bases, the J end by 4 bases, with 14 bases between. The CDR3 covers 14 residues. Germline V gene data show CDR1 as LNHNV and CDR2 as YYDKDF (reference sequence). This CDR3 is CATSVGGPVYGYTF. The DNA for the CDR3 is TGTGCCACCAGCGTTGGCGGTCCGGTCTATGGCTACACCTTC.

This chain links TRBV7-3 with TRBJ2-1, with D unresolved. Deletions cut 5 bases from V and 8 bases from J, with 10 bases between. The CDR3 consists of 12 residues. Germline values: CDR1 SGHTA, CDR2 FQGTGA. The CDR3 DNA sequence: TGTGCCAGCAGCAGGACCTTCGATGAGCAGTTCTTC. This gives the protein CASSRTFDEQFF.

CDR3 in DNA: TGTGCCAGCAGGAAAGACATCGCGAACACCGGGGAGCTGTTTTTT. It is translated as CASRKDIANTGELFF. This sequence joins TRBV2 and TRBJ2-2, with D hard to call. From germline, CDR1 is SNHLY and CDR2 FYNNEI. V dropped 6 bases and J dropped 0 bases, with 11 bases sitting between them. The CDR3 is 15 residues long.

This chain uses TRBV18 with TRBJ2-6; weak D call: TRBD1 (6 bases). Germline CDR1 KGHSH, CDR2 LQKENI. Trimming removed 1 base from V and 2 bases from J, with 6 bases in between. The CDR3 totals 15 residues. The CDR3 sequence is CASSPRTAGANVLTF. CDR3 nucleotides: TGTGCCAGCTCACCACGGACAGCTGGGGCCAACGTCCTGACTTTC.

This chain links TRBV30 with TRBJ2-2; no clear D gene. V dropped 7 bases and J dropped 7 bases, with 13 bases sitting between them. Germline V lookup: CDR1 GTSNPN, CDR2 SVGIG (reference sequence). The CDR3 is 12 amino acids. CDR3 amino acids: CASTQYIGELFF. The CDR3 DNA reads TGTGCCTCAACGCAGTATATCGGGGAGCTGTTTTTT.

The chain carries TRBV5-5 and TRBJ2-3, with 13 bases aligning to TRBD2. The V gene end was trimmed by 5 bases and the J gene end by 7 bases; junction bases not matched to a gene: 10. Germline lookup yields CDR1 SGHKS and CDR2 YYEKEE (reference sequence). The CDR3 totals 16 residues. The CDR3 nucleotides are TGTGCCAGCAGGGAGGGACTAGCGGGGTTTCGCTATACGCAGTATTTT. This translates into CASREGLAGFRYTQYF. Drawing the rest from reference TRBV5-5 and TRBJ2-3, the complete variable domain is DAGVTQSPTHLIKTRGQQVTLRCSPISGHKSVSWYQQVLGQGPQFIFQYYEKEERGRGNFPDRFSARQFPNYSSELNVNALLLGDSALYLCASREGLAGFRYTQYFGPGTRLTVL.

V is TRBV25-1 and J is TRBJ2-7; D tentatively reads TRBD1 or TRBD2 (5 bases each). Deletions cut 8 bases from V and 7 bases from J, with 18 bases between. The CDR3 has 13 residues. Germline V CDR1 and CDR2: MGHDK, SYGVNS. As DNA, the CDR3 is TGTGCCAGCCTAAGGGACGGCGCCGGTGAGCAGTACTTC. Translated, it gives CASLRDGAGEQYF.

The J gene is TRBJ2-5, the V gene TRBV10-3; possible D gene TRBD1, 5 bases. Trimming cost V 5 bases and J 1 base, with 8 bases left between them. Germline V gene data show CDR1 as ENHRY and CDR2 as SYGVKD. The CDR3 runs to 13 residues. The CDR3, as DNA: TGTGCCATCAGTTTTGACAGCCAAGAGACCCAGTACTTC. This sequence encodes CAISFDSQETQYF.

This chain uses TRBV27 with TRBJ2-7; D is possibly TRBD2 (5 bases). Germline CDR1 is MNHEY and CDR2 is SMNVEV (reference sequence). The CDR3 has 15 residues. Deletions cut 6 bases from V and 7 bases from J, with 22 bases between. The CDR3 DNA is TGTGCCAGCAGCCGCAAAAATATCGACCCGGGGGAGCAGTACTTC. This translates into CASSRKNIDPGEQYF.

This clone was seen a handful of times. J is TRBJ2-5 and V is TRBV5-4; 7 bases are a match to TRBD2. Per the germline V gene, CDR1 is SGHNT and CDR2 is YYREEE (reference sequence). The CDR3 is 14 amino acids. The V segment lost 1 base and the J segment 5 bases; nucleotides outside the gene matches: 5. The CDR3 sequence is CASSLSLAEETQYF. The CDR3 DNA sequence: TGTGCCAGCAGCTTGAGCCTAGCGGAGGAGACCCAGTACTTC.

This chain joins TRBV29-1 and TRBJ2-7; D ambiguous. V was clipped by 4 bases and J by 9 bases, with 13 bases between them. Per the germline V gene, CDR1 is SQVTM and CDR2 is ANQGSEA. This CDR3 is 11 amino acids long. The CDR3 here is CSVVGSSGQYF. The CDR3 region has the DNA TGCAGCGTTGTCGGGTCCTCGGGGCAGTACTTC.

The V gene is TRBV15, the J gene TRBJ2-3; D is possibly TRBD2 (5 bases). V gave up 3 bases and J gave up 2 bases, with 9 bases separating them. CDR3 length: 14 residues. Germline assignment: CDR1 LNHNV and CDR2 YYDKDF (reference sequence). The CDR3 sequence: CATSSRRDTDTQYF. CDR3 bases: TGTGCCACCAGCAGTAGACGGGACACAGATACGCAGTATTTT.

V and J are TRBV5-1 and TRBJ1-5; D possibly corresponds to TRBD1 (5 bases). V lost 0 bases to trimming and J lost 6 bases, with 7 bases between them. This CDR3 region has 13 residues. The V gene's germline CDR1 is SGHRS and CDR2 YFSETQ. This chain's CDR3 is CASSLGGGQPQHF. The CDR3, as DNA: TGCGCCAGCAGCTTGGGGGGCGGTCAGCCCCAGCATTTT.